This T cell receptor beta chain was documented in a study of shared clonotypes between healthy human individuals. Study observations and caveats: Across a handful of donors, naive CD4 shared 4.5% to 6%, naive CD8 around 3.8%, memory CD4 2% to 2.5%, memory CD8 0.4%.

Sequenced by immunoSEQ multiplex PCR; TCRdb stores in-frame clones only, minus some. The sample records 2.5 million or so clones, over 85% being singletons. Points on this clone: Its antigen is as yet unknown.

The germline V gene has CDR1 MDHEN and CDR2 SYDVKM. This CDR3 has 15 amino acids. V shed 4 bases and J shed 0 bases, with 12 bases lying between them. Source material: naive CD4+ T cells sorted from blood. Subset in this sample: CD45RA+ positively selected. The source is a man aged 18 to 29 in good health. The chain links TRBV28 to TRBJ1-2; no reliable D call. CDR3 sequence: CASSSRGAANYGYTF. The CDR3 bases are TGTGCCAGCAGTTCCCGTGGTGCAGCTAACTATGGCTACACCTTC.